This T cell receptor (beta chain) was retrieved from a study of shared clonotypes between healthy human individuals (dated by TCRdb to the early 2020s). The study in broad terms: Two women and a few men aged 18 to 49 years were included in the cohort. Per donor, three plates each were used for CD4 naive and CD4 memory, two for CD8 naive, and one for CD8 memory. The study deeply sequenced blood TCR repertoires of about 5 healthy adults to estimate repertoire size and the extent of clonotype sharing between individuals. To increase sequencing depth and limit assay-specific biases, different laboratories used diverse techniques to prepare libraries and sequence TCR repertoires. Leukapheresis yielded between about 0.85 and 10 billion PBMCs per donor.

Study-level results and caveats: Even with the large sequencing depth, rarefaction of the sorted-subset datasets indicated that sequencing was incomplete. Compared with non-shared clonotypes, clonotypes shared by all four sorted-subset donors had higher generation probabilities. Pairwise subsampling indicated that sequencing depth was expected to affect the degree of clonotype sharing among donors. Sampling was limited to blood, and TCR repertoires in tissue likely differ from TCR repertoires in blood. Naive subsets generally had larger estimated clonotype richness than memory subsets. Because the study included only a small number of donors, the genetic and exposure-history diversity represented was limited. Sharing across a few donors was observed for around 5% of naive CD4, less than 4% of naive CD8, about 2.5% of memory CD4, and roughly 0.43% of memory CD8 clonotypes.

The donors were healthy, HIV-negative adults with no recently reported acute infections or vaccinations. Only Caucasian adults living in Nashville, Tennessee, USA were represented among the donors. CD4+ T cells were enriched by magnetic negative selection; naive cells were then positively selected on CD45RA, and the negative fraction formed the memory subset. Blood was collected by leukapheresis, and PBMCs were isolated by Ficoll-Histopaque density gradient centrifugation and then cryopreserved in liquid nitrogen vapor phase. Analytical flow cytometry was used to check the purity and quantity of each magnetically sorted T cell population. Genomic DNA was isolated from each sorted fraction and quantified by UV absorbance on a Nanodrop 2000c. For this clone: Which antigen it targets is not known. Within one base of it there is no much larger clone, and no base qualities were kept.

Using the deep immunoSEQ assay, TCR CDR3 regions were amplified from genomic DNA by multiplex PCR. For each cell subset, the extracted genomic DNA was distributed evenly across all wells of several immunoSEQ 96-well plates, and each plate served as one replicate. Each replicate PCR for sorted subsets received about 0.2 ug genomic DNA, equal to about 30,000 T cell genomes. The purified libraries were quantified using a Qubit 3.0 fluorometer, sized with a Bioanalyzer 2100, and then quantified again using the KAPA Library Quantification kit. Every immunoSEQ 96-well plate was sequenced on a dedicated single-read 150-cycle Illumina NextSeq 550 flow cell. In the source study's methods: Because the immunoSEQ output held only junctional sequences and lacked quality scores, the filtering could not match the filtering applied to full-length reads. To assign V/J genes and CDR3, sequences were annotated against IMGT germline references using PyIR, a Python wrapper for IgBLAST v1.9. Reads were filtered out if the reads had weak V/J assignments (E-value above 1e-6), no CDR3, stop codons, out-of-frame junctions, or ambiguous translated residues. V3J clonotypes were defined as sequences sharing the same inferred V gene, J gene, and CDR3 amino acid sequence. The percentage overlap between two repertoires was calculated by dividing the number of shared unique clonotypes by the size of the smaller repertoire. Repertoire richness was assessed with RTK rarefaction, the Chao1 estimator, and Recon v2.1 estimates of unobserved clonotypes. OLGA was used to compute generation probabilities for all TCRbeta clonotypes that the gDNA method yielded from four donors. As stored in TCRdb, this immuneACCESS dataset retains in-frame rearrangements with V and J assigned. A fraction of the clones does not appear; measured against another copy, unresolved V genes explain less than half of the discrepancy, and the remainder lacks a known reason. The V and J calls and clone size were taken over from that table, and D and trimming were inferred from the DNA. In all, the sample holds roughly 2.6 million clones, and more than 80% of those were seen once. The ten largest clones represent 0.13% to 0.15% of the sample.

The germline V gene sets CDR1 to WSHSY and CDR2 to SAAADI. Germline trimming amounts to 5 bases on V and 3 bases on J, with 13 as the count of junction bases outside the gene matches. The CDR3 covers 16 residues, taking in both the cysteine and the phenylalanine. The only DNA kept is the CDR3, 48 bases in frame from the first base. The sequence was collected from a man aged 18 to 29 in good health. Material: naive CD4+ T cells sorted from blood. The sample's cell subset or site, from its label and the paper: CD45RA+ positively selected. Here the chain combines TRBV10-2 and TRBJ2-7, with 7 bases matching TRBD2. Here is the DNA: TGCGCCAGCAGTCCTTCTTTGACTAGCAGAATCTACGAGCAGTACTTC. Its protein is CASSPSLTSRIYEQYF.